The 15 T cell receptor beta chains given below trace back to one sample, sequenced in a study of OX40 agonist ivuxolimab in advanced cancers. Assay used: immunoSEQ multiplex PCR; TCRdb lists only in-frame clones, some missing. The top ten hold 0.33% of the sample, which has some 90,000 clones, approximately 91% seen once. The material was CD4+ or CD8+ T cells sorted from blood, obtained in a trial of the OX40 agonist ivuxolimab. The receptors shown here come from an adult with an advanced solid tumor such as melanoma, head and neck, liver or kidney cancer.

The chain carries TRBV4-3 and TRBJ2-5; 8 bases fit TRBD1. The CDR3 covers 14 residues. Germline CDR1 LGHNA, CDR2 YSLEER. V was pared by 3 bases and J by 3 bases, with 3 bases of the junction left unmatched. The DNA of the CDR3 is TGCGCCAGCAGCCAGCAGACAGGGGAAGAGACCCAGTACTTC. As protein: CASSQQTGEETQYF.

A single count supports this clone. The rearrangement joins TRBV9 to TRBJ2-3; TRBD2 agrees at 12 bases. The CDR3 is 17 residues long. Germline V gene sequence: CDR1 SGDLS, CDR2 YYNGEE. After removal of 0 bases from V and 2 bases from J, the junction contained 4 bases not matched to a gene. CDR3 amino acids: CASSVGLAGGITDTQYF. The DNA for the CDR3 is TGTGCCAGCAGCGTAGGTCTAGCGGGAGGGATCACAGATACGCAGTATTTT.

The chain couples TRBV18 to TRBJ2-5; D may be TRBD2 (5 bases). CDR1 and CDR2 (germline): KGHSH, LQKENI. The CDR3 is 16 residues long. V lost 2 bases to trimming and J lost 1 base, with 14 bases between them. The CDR3 nucleotides are TGTGCCAGCTCACCAAACTTTTTTGCGGGCCAAGAGACCCAGTACTTC. It yields the protein CASSPNFFAGQETQYF. The variable domain in full, completed from reference TRBV18 and TRBJ2-5, reads NAGVMQNPRHLVRRRGQEARLRCSPMKGHSHVYWYRQLPEEGLKFMVYLQKENIIDESGMPKERFSAEFPKEGPSILRIQQVVRGDSAAYFCASSPNFFAGQETQYFGPGTRLLVL.

The chain combines TRBV5-5 with TRBJ2-1; D not certain. Germline V lookup: CDR1 SGHKS, CDR2 YYEKEE (reference sequence). CDR3 length equals 16 residues. Trimming shortened V by 2 bases and J by 0 bases, and 12 bases separated the two germline ends. The CDR3, as DNA: TGTGCCAGCAGCTTTATTTTCGCAAGCTCCTACAATGAGCAGTTCTTC. Translation: CASSFIFASSYNEQFF.

This rearrangement joins TRBV2 to TRBJ2-2; D is unclear. In germline, CDR1 is SNHLY, CDR2 FYNNEI. This CDR3 is 11 amino acids long. V was clipped by 4 bases and J by 6 bases, with 3 bases between them. The CDR3 here is CASSGAGELFF. For the CDR3, the DNA is TGTGCCAGCAGTGGTGCCGGGGAGCTGTTTTTT.

The chain links TRBV19 to TRBJ2-1; D call uncertain. Germline V gene lookup returns CDR1 LNHDA and CDR2 SQIVND (reference sequence). Trimming took 3 bases from V and 8 from J, leaving 14 bases between them. The CDR3 is 14 amino acids. The CDR3 region has the DNA TGTGCCAGTAGTATCGGGCATGCGAGCTATGAGCAGTTCTTC. Its protein is CASSIGHASYEQFF.

The sample holds one count of this clone. J is TRBJ2-7 and V is TRBV11-2; TRBD1 agrees at 8 bases. The germline CDR1 and CDR2 sequences are SGHAT and FQNNGV. CDR3 length: 16 amino acids. After removal of 2 bases from V and 1 base from J, the junction contained 7 bases not matched to a gene. CDR3 sequence: CASSLRPDRVSYEQYF. In DNA form, the CDR3 reads TGTGCCAGCAGCTTACGCCCGGACAGGGTGTCCTACGAGCAGTACTTC.

The V call is TRBV7-9, the J call TRBJ2-7; 8 bases agree with TRBD1. The CDR3 has 14 amino acids. Germline CDR1 SEHNR, CDR2 FQNEAQ (reference sequence). With V trimmed by 4 bases and J by 5 bases, 7 bases remained unmatched. This CDR3 reads CASSSRDRKHEQYF. The CDR3 DNA reads as TGTGCCAGCAGCTCGCGGGACAGGAAGCACGAGCAGTACTTC.

This chain links TRBV10-3 with TRBJ1-1, with D maybe TRBD1 (6 bases). CDR3 length equals 14 residues. The germline V gene has CDR1 ENHRY and CDR2 SYGVKD. With 3 bases removed from V and 5 bases from J, the gap between germline ends came to 13 bases. The CDR3 DNA follows: TGTGCCATCAGTGAATGGGGGCGCCGGACTGAAGCTTTCTTT. Translation gives CAISEWGRRTEAFF.

The genes are TRBV4-1 and TRBJ1-6; D is perhaps TRBD1 (6 bases). CDR3 length: 16 residues. Germline V lookup: CDR1 MGHRA, CDR2 YSYEKL. Trimming took off 0 bases at V and 6 bases at J, with 12 bases between the two ends. The CDR3 spells CASSQEGGAANSPLHF. The CDR3 DNA is TGCGCCAGCAGCCAAGAGGGGGGGGCGGCTAATTCACCCCTCCACTTT.

The chain is built from TRBV6-5 and TRBJ2-1; D uncertain. This CDR3 has 14 residues. Germline loops: CDR1 MNHEY, CDR2 SVGAGI. V dropped 1 base and J dropped 0 bases, with 4 bases sitting between them. CDR3 protein: CASSYFASYNEQFF. The CDR3 DNA follows: TGTGCCAGCAGTTACTTCGCCTCCTACAATGAGCAGTTCTTC.

This clone was counted once. V gene TRBV7-2 combines with J gene TRBJ2-7; no clear D. CDR1 and CDR2 (germline): SGHTA, FQGNSA. V was cut by 5 bases and J by 3 bases, with 17 bases left in between. This CDR3 comprises 15 residues. The CDR3 DNA is TGTGCCAGCAGCCTGTACCGAGGAGACGTCTACGAGCAGTACTTC. Protein product: CASSLYRGDVYEQYF.

J is TRBJ2-1 and V is TRBV5-1; 10 bases agree with TRBD2. The CDR3 is 16 residues long. The ends lost 4 bases at V and 5 bases at J; junction bases unmatched: 9. Germline V CDR1 and CDR2: SGHRS, YFSETQ. CDR3: CASSRPTSGANNEQFF. The CDR3 nucleotides read TGCGCCAGCAGCCGCCCTACTAGCGGGGCCAACAATGAGCAGTTCTTC.

This chain connects TRBV5-1 to TRBJ2-4; D is unclear. CDR3 length: 14 amino acids. Germline assignment: CDR1 SGHRS and CDR2 YFSETQ. The V end was cut by 0 bases, the J end by 0 bases, with 4 bases between. Written as DNA, the CDR3 is TGCGCCAGCAGCTTGGCAGAAGCCAAAAACATTCAGTACTTC. It codes for CASSLAEAKNIQYF.

This clone was seen just once. The chain links TRBV30 to TRBJ2-7; TRBD1 aligns across 9 bases. The junction had 10 bases not matched to a gene; V was cut back by 4 bases and J by 3 bases. CDR3 length: 15 amino acids. Germline lookup yields CDR1 GTSNPN and CDR2 SVGIG (reference sequence). CDR3 in DNA: TGTGCCTGGACCCAACCGGGACAGGGAGGCTACGAGCAGTACTTC. Translation gives CAWTQPGQGGYEQYF.